Sequencing of this TCR beta chain was carried out in a study of blood T cell repertoires in COVID-19. Looking at the study overall: There were acute and convalescent COVID-19 samples, and they came from the United States, Italy and Spain. PBMCs, B-cell-depleted T cells, or T cells provided the cDNA or gDNA that made up the material.

V shed 4 bases and J 5 bases; nucleotides not matched to a gene: 7. CDR1 SEHNR and CDR2 FQNEAQ come from the germline V gene (reference sequence). The CDR3 spans 15 residues. Authors' processing steps: Estimation of nucleated cell counts relied on the amplification of reference gene primers. Profiling relied on immunoSEQ multiplex PCR, and the TCRdb table lists in-frame clones only, not all of them. The V and J calls and clone size were taken over from that table, and D and trimming were inferred from the DNA. The data show roughly 80,000 clones, roughly four fifths seen once. This chain uses TRBV7-9 with TRBJ2-7, with 11 bases identical to TRBD2. This TCR came from a human donor in a cohort sampled during active COVID-19. The material sequenced was peripheral blood. The CDR3 reads CASSSLAGGDNEQYF. CDR3 sequence (DNA): TGTGCCAGCAGCTCTCTAGCGGGGGGTGACAACGAGCAGTACTTC.